This passage covers 21 T cell receptor beta chains from one sample sequenced in a study of cytomegalovirus exposure and HLA in healthy donors. A multiplex PCR was run with 60 Vbeta primers and 13 Jbeta primers. Method: immunoSEQ multiplex PCR; TCRdb's copy keeps in-frame clones and lacks some. The data contain 100,000 to 150,000 clones, around 70% of them singletons. Input material: PBMCs. The receptors were sampled from a woman aged 40 to 50 in good health and CMV-seronegative.

The rearrangement links TRBV7-9 to TRBJ2-1; 9 bases are shared with TRBD2. The CDR3 length is 15 residues. Trimming at V came to 3 bases and at J to 7 bases, leaving 7 bases not matched to a gene. The germline V gene encodes CDR1 SEHNR and CDR2 FQNEAQ (reference sequence). This CDR3 reads CASSLAGGGGNEQFF. The CDR3 region has the DNA TGTGCCAGCAGCTTGGCGGGAGGGGGAGGGAATGAGCAGTTCTTC.

Points on this clone: One end of the junction is discordant with germline, which a read error may explain. This chain connects TRBV7-7 to TRBJ2-5; D call uncertain. The CDR3 has 13 residues. CDR1 and CDR2 from the germline V gene are SSHAT and FNYEAQ (reference sequence). Here the CDR3 DNA reads TGTGCTAGCAGCCCCGGTCCTAAAGAGACCCAGTACTTC. This gives the protein CASSPGPKETQYF.

The rearrangement uses TRBV19 and TRBJ1-2; 9 bases match TRBD1. The trim removed 6 bases at V and 6 bases at J, leaving 11 bases unmatched. The CDR3 has 15 residues. Per the germline V gene, CDR1 is LNHDA and CDR2 is SQIVND (reference sequence). CDR3 in DNA: TGTGCCAGTAGCTCTCTCCGAGGACAGGGGAATGGCTACACCTTC. Protein: CASSSLRGQGNGYTF.

This chain joins TRBV6-1 and TRBJ1-1, with D tentatively TRBD1 (5 bases). CDR1 and CDR2 (germline): MNHNS, SASEGT. Trimming pared 2 bases from V and 1 base from J, leaving 11 bases between. This CDR3 is built from 15 residues. The CDR3 loop reads CASSEPTGGNTEAFF. CDR3 bases: TGTGCCAGCAGTGAACCAACCGGGGGGAACACTGAAGCTTTCTTT.

The chain employs TRBV9 and TRBJ2-1; TRBD2 matches at 10 bases. CDR3 length: 16 amino acids. In germline, CDR1 is SGDLS, CDR2 YYNGEE. With 2 bases clipped from V and 5 bases from J, the junction kept 7 bases outside the gene matches. The DNA of the CDR3 is TGTGCCAGCAGCGTGGGACTAGCGCGCGGGAACAATGAGCAGTTCTTC. Residues: CASSVGLARGNNEQFF.

This rearrangement joins TRBV28 to TRBJ2-4; a possible D gene is TRBD2 (5 bases). The germline V and J ends were trimmed by 6 bases and 9 bases, with 12 bases remaining between them. CDR3 length equals 12 residues. CDR1 and CDR2 from the germline V gene are MDHEN and SYDVKM. The DNA of the CDR3 is TGTGCCAGCAGGGTGCCGGGGAGCATTCAGTACTTC. Protein product: CASRVPGSIQYF.

V usage is TRBV6-1 and J usage is TRBJ2-5; TRBD1 might be the D (6 bases). The CDR3 is 12 residues long. Per germline, CDR1 MNHNS and CDR2 SASEGT. The V gene lost 6 bases and the J gene lost 6 bases, with 11 bases spanning the gap. CDR3 DNA sequence: TGTGCCAGCAGACCCGACAGGCAGACCCAGTACTTC. Its translation is CASRPDRQTQYF.

The chain is built from TRBV6-5 and TRBJ2-5; 15 bases are shared with TRBD2. Germline CDR1 is MNHEY and CDR2 is SVGAGI. This CDR3 spans 14 amino acids. Trimming removed 6 bases from V and 7 bases from J; junction bases left unmatched: 3. CDR3 sequence reads: CASRAGLAGGTQYF. CDR3 DNA: TGTGCCAGCAGAGCGGGACTAGCGGGAGGGACCCAGTACTTC.

The CDR3 bases are TGCGCCAGCAGCCAAGAGGCAGGGGATTATAGCAATCAGCCCCAGCATTTT. Translating it yields CASSQEAGDYSNQPQHF. The chain has TRBV4-3 and TRBJ1-5; a possible D gene is TRBD1 (6 bases). V was cut by 0 bases and J by 0 bases, with 12 bases left in between. There are 17 residues in the CDR3. Per the germline V gene, CDR1 is LGHNA and CDR2 is YSLEER.

In its sample, this clone was seen once. J is TRBJ2-3 and V is TRBV19, with 8 positions matching TRBD1. The CDR3 has 15 residues. Unmatched junction bases numbered 11, after V lost 5 bases and J lost 7 bases. CDR1 and CDR2 (germline): LNHDA, SQIVND (reference sequence). For the CDR3, the DNA is TGTGCCAGTAGTGACCCAGGGGGCGTTATATATACGCAGTATTTT. This translates into CASSDPGGVIYTQYF.

The chain recombines TRBV5-1 with TRBJ1-4, with D possibly TRBD1 on 6 matching bases. V was pared by 0 bases and J by 4 bases, with 13 bases between. The CDR3 sequence is 16 residues long. The germline V gene has CDR1 SGHRS and CDR2 YFSETQ. CDR3 bases: TGCGCCAGCAGCTTGGGGCCGGGACACTATAATGAAAAACTGTTTTTT. It codes for CASSLGPGHYNEKLFF.

V is TRBV9 and J is TRBJ2-7; TRBD2 aligns across 7 bases. The CDR3 loop spans 13 amino acids. V lost 1 base, J lost 6 bases, and 4 bases stayed unmatched. The germline gives CDR1 SGDLS, CDR2 YYNGEE. The DNA of the CDR3 is TGTGCCAGCAGCGTACGGCGGGAGAGCGAGCAGTACTTC. Translated: CASSVRRESEQYF.

This chain connects TRBV11-1 to TRBJ2-6; 8 positions agree with TRBD1. The ends lost 4 bases at V and 4 bases at J; junction bases unmatched: 9. The CDR3 totals 17 residues. Germline V CDR1 and CDR2: SGHAT, FQDESV (reference sequence). In DNA, the CDR3 is TGTGCCAGCAGCTCGTCCCGGGACAGGTCGGGGGCCAACGTCCTGACTTTC. Translated: CASSSSRDRSGANVLTF.

The rearrangement links TRBV9 to TRBJ1-1; possibly TRBD1 for D (5 bases). This CDR3 is 13 amino acids long. Germline lookup yields CDR1 SGDLS and CDR2 YYNGEE. V lost 3 bases and J lost 0, with 6 bases in between. The CDR3: CASSGQLNTEAFF. The DNA for the CDR3 is TGTGCCAGCAGCGGACAGTTGAACACTGAAGCTTTCTTT.

The chain couples TRBV11-2 to TRBJ2-7; a weak D match, TRBD1 (6 bases). The V end lost 5 bases, the J end lost 3 bases, and 11 bases lay between the germline ends. There are 13 residues in the CDR3. Per germline, CDR1 SGHAT and CDR2 FQNNGV. The CDR3 sequence is CASSPGTSYEQYF. In nucleotides, the CDR3 is TGTGCCAGCAGCCCCGGGACAAGCTACGAGCAGTACTTC. The whole variable domain, remainder taken from reference TRBV11-2 and TRBJ2-7, is EAGVAQSPRYKIIEKRQSVAFWCNPISGHATLYWYQQILGQGPKLLIQFQNNGVVDDSQLPKDRFSAERLKGVDSTLKIQPAKLEDSAVYLCASSPGTSYEQYFGPGTRLTVT.

A few counts support this clone. V usage is TRBV18 and J usage is TRBJ1-1, with no clear D. From germline, CDR1 is KGHSH and CDR2 LQKENI. Trimming stripped 3 bases from V and 11 bases from J, with 16 bases between. This CDR3 spans 13 amino acids. CDR3 sequence (DNA): TGTGCCAGCTCACCCGCCGGACGCTCGGGGGCTTTCTTT. This translates into CASSPAGRSGAFF.

This rearrangement joins TRBV7-9 to TRBJ2-3, with D possibly being TRBD2 (5 bases). Deletions cut 5 bases from V and 1 base from J, with 10 bases between. Germline CDR1 SEHNR, CDR2 FQNEAQ (reference sequence). CDR3 length: 14 amino acids. DNA of the CDR3: TGTGCCAGCAGCGAGCGGACGGGCACAGATACGCAGTATTTT. Encoded protein: CASSERTGTDTQYF.

In this sample, this clone turned up once. V usage is TRBV19 and J usage is TRBJ2-3; no definite D call. V lost 4 bases, J lost 3 bases, and 8 bases lay in between. Germline values: CDR1 LNHDA, CDR2 SQIVND (reference sequence). CDR3 length equals 13 residues. CDR3 in amino acids: CASSRTRTDTQYF. The CDR3 coding sequence is TGTGCCAGTAGTAGAACCCGGACAGATACGCAGTATTTT.

The CDR3, as DNA: TGTGCCAGCAGTTTAAGTTGGGGGGTACAAGAGACCCAGTACTTC. Translating it yields CASSLSWGVQETQYF. The chain links TRBV27 to TRBJ2-5, with D possibly being TRBD2 (6 bases). Trimming took off 2 bases at V and 2 bases at J, with 12 bases between the two ends. There are 15 residues in the CDR3. Germline CDR1 is MNHEY and CDR2 is SMNVEV (reference sequence).

Here the CDR3 reads CASSQSSGTGGAFFF. DNA of the CDR3: TGTGCCAGCAGTCAATCCTCCGGGACAGGGGGGGCTTTTTTCTTT. The chain recombines TRBV6-5 with TRBJ1-1; 11 nucleotides line up with TRBD1. The V gene end was trimmed by 5 bases and the J gene end by 13 bases; junction bases not matched to a gene: 15. CDR1 is MNHEY, CDR2 SVGAGI, per germline. CDR3 length: 15 amino acids.

The V call is TRBV29-1, the J call TRBJ1-1, with 7 bases aligning to TRBD1. Trimming cost V 7 bases and J 1 base; bases outside gene matches: 9. CDR1 SQVTM and CDR2 ANQGSEA come from the germline V gene. This CDR3 spans 14 amino acids. The CDR3 protein is CSATKGAGNTEAFF. As DNA, the CDR3 is TGCAGCGCGACGAAGGGGGCAGGGAACACTGAAGCTTTCTTT.